This TCR beta chain is from a study of cytomegalovirus exposure and HLA in healthy donors. Study conclusions and caveats: HLA allele associations emerged for roughly 16,000 TCR beta sequences in a later analysis, at 0.05 false discovery rate.

This clone appeared a few times. Its antigen is as yet unknown. Both 60 Vbeta primers and 13 Jbeta primers went into the PCR. Measured with immunoSEQ multiplex PCR; TCRdb has only the in-frame clones, and not every one. There are roughly 120,000 clones in the sample; about 82% occur only once, and approximately 5% lies in the top ten. Germline-derived CDR1 and CDR2 are MNHNY and SVGAGI (reference sequence). V lost 2 bases and J lost 0, with 11 bases in between. The CDR3 is 15 amino acids. The source material was PBMCs. The TCR sequence derives from a man aged 30-40 years in good health and CMV-seronegative. This sequence joins TRBV6-6 and TRBJ2-7, with a weak D call TRBD1 (5 bases). CDR3: CASSYDLTGSYEQYF. CDR3 bases: TGTGCCAGCAGTTACGATTTAACAGGCTCCTACGAGCAGTACTTC.